Below, 27 T cell receptor beta chains from the same sample are listed, as sequenced in a study of a mutant IDH1 vaccine in newly diagnosed glioma. As to time point: baseline, week 1 (first vaccination visit). As for treatment: pre-vaccination baseline after standard-of-care therapy. Sequencing used immunoSEQ multiplex PCR; TCRdb keeps in-frame clones, though not all of them. The sample records 60,000 to 85,000 clones, around 79% being singletons. The source was PBMCs, collected from a glioma patient treated with radiotherapy, temozolomide or both. These receptors were taken from a man aged 50 to 59 with glioma.

The chain carries TRBV4-1 and TRBJ2-7; D is perhaps TRBD2 (7 bases). The CDR3 totals 15 residues. Germline V gene sequence: CDR1 MGHRA, CDR2 YSYEKL. V was cut by 0 bases and J by 4 bases, with 13 bases left in between. The CDR3 DNA reads TGCGCCAGCAGCCAAGATAAGGGGGAGGGATACGAGCAGTACTTC. Its protein is CASSQDKGEGYEQYF.

This clone has a handful of counts. The chain carries TRBV19 and TRBJ1-2; weak D call: TRBD1 (5 bases). The CDR3 spans 13 residues. Trimming took off 3 bases at V and 5 bases at J, with 10 bases between the two ends. The germline CDR1 and CDR2 sequences are LNHDA and SQIVND (reference sequence). The CDR3 spells CASSIPAGYGYTF. DNA of the CDR3: TGTGCCAGTAGTATCCCTGCAGGGTATGGCTACACCTTC.

The chain links TRBV7-9 to TRBJ2-7, with unresolved D. Trimming took off 7 bases at V and 3 bases at J, with 16 bases between the two ends. The CDR3 has 14 amino acids. Germline assignment: CDR1 SEHNR and CDR2 FQNEAQ (reference sequence). DNA for the CDR3: TGTGCCAGCACCCCGCCGCAAGGAATCTACGAGCAGTACTTC. As protein: CASTPPQGIYEQYF.

This clone was seen a single time. The V call is TRBV30, the J call TRBJ1-6, with TRBD1 as a possible D gene (5 bases). Germline V gives CDR1 GTSNPN, CDR2 SVGIG (reference sequence). V gave up 2 bases and J gave up 9 bases, with 11 bases separating them. This CDR3 spans 13 amino acids. In nucleotides, the CDR3 is TGTGCCTGGAGTCCGCAGGGATCTTCACCCCTCCACTTT. Residues: CAWSPQGSSPLHF.

The chain joins TRBV30 to TRBJ2-7; 9 bases line up with TRBD1. J was trimmed by 5 bases and V by 0 bases; bases with no gene match: 5. Germline loops: CDR1 GTSNPN, CDR2 SVGIG (reference sequence). CDR3 length: 14 amino acids. The CDR3 reads CAWSVGTGQHEQYF. For the CDR3, the DNA is TGTGCCTGGAGTGTTGGGACAGGGCAACACGAGCAGTACTTC.

The chain carries TRBV14 and TRBJ2-4; D may be TRBD1 or TRBD2 (5 bases each). V lost 1 base and J 8 bases, leaving 15 bases between the germline ends. The germline V gene has CDR1 SGHDN and CDR2 FVKESK. CDR3 length equals 15 residues. CDR3 protein: CASSQVFGAGDIQYF. The CDR3 DNA reads TGTGCCAGCAGCCAAGTCTTCGGGGCTGGGGACATTCAGTACTTC. Full variable domain (missing parts from reference TRBV14 and TRBJ2-4): EAGVTQFPSHSVIEKGQTVTLRCDPISGHDNLYWYRRVMGKEIKFLLHFVKESKQDESGMPNNRFLAERTGGTYSTLKVQPAELEDSGVYFCASSQVFGAGDIQYFGAGTRLSVL.

This chain uses TRBV29-1 with TRBJ2-7; no definite D call. Germline lookup yields CDR1 SQVTM and CDR2 ANQGSEA. There are 12 residues in the CDR3. The V end was cut by 4 bases, the J end by 6 bases, with 13 bases between. CDR3 amino acids: CSVVQPPGEQYF. CDR3 bases: TGCAGCGTTGTTCAGCCCCCGGGCGAGCAGTACTTC.

For this clone: One junction end does not reproduce the germline sequence, and a read error may be involved. The chain recombines TRBV27 with TRBJ1-1; D not certain. This CDR3 comprises 11 residues. Germline loops: CDR1 MNHEY, CDR2 SMNVEV (reference sequence). CDR3 sequence reads: CAVRGNTEAFF. Written as DNA, the CDR3 is TGCGCCGTTCGGGGGAACACTGAAGCTTTCTTT.

This clone has just a few counts. This chain connects TRBV7-3 to TRBJ2-5; tentative D call: TRBD1 (6 bases). V was pared by 2 bases and J by 5 bases, with 15 bases between. The CDR3 is 15 amino acids. Per germline, CDR1 SGHTA and CDR2 FQGTGA. This chain's CDR3 is CASSLSGASGETQYF. The CDR3 nucleotides read TGTGCCAGCAGCTTATCAGGGGCATCGGGGGAGACCCAGTACTTC. The variable domain in full, with the rest retrieved from reference TRBV7-3 and TRBJ2-5, is GAGVSQTPSNKVTEKGKYVELRCDPISGHTALYWYRQSLGQGPEFLIYFQGTGAADDSGLPNDRFFAVRPEGSVSTLKIQRTERGDSAVYLCASSLSGASGETQYFGPGTRLLVL.

V is TRBV13 and J is TRBJ1-5; 8 positions match TRBD1. CDR3 length: 14 amino acids. In germline, CDR1 is PRHDT, CDR2 FYEKMQ (reference sequence). The J segment lost 7 bases and the V segment lost 0 bases, leaving 2 bases of the junction unmatched. The CDR3 protein is CASSLGAGGQPQHF. In DNA, the CDR3 is TGTGCCAGCAGCTTAGGTGCAGGGGGCCAGCCCCAGCATTTT.

The rearrangement uses TRBV29-1 and TRBJ1-4, with TRBD1 as a possible D gene (5 bases). Germline CDR1 reads SQVTM; CDR2 reads ANQGSEA. V was shortened by 4 bases and J by 3 bases, with 12 bases between the two germline ends. The CDR3 extends over 14 amino acids. In nucleotides, the CDR3 is TGCAGCGTTGTCAGGGTCGAGGCTAATGAAAAACTGTTTTTT. The encoded protein is CSVVRVEANEKLFF.

J is TRBJ2-1 and V is TRBV5-4; 7 bases map to TRBD2. This CDR3 is 15 amino acids long. With V trimmed by 4 bases and J by 5 bases, 9 bases remained unmatched. CDR1 is SGHNT, CDR2 YYREEE, per germline (reference sequence). The CDR3 bases are TGTGCCAGCAGCCGTGGGACTAACCAAAACAATGAGCAGTTCTTC. This gives the protein CASSRGTNQNNEQFF.

The CDR3 here is CASSAGRDYGYTF. Written as DNA, the CDR3 is TGTGCCAGCTCTGCGGGGCGGGACTATGGCTACACCTTC. This chain joins TRBV18 and TRBJ1-2, with D possibly matching TRBD1 (5 bases). Germline V lookup: CDR1 KGHSH, CDR2 LQKENI. This CDR3 is 13 amino acids long. The V gene lost 6 bases and the J gene lost 3 bases, with 11 bases spanning the gap.

The CDR3 is CAISEMRGGNTIYF. In DNA form, the CDR3 reads TGTGCCATCAGTGAGATGAGGGGTGGAAACACCATATATTTT. The chain combines TRBV10-3 with TRBJ1-3; tentatively, D is TRBD1 (5 bases). Germline V gives CDR1 ENHRY, CDR2 SYGVKD. The CDR3 runs to 14 residues. The ends were cut back, 2 bases at V and 3 bases at J, with 8 bases in the middle.

This clone was observed many times. This sequence joins TRBV18 and TRBJ2-7; D might be TRBD2 (5 bases). Germline V gene sequence: CDR1 KGHSH, CDR2 LQKENI. The CDR3 totals 17 residues. With 0 bases removed from V and 3 bases from J, the gap between germline ends came to 18 bases. The CDR3 DNA reads as TGTGCCAGCTCACCACCCTTTGGGGAGATAGGAGGCTACGAGCAGTACTTC. Protein sequence: CASSPPFGEIGGYEQYF.

This rearrangement joins TRBV2 to TRBJ2-2; D unclear. The CDR3 is 14 residues long. CDR1 is SNHLY and CDR2 is FYNNEI in the germline V gene. V dropped 5 bases and J dropped 6 bases, with 13 bases sitting between them. The CDR3 DNA reads as TGTGCCAGCAGTCCTTCTCTAGTCGCCGGGGAGCTGTTTTTT. Its translation is CASSPSLVAGELFF.

V usage is TRBV4-2 and J usage is TRBJ2-5; 9 bases align to TRBD2. CDR1 and CDR2 from the germline V gene are LGHNA and YNFKEQ. The CDR3 loop spans 15 amino acids. J lost 5 bases, V lost 0 bases, and 4 bases had no gene match. The CDR3 DNA sequence: TGTGCCAGCAGCCAAGAGGCGGGGGGGCCGGAGACCCAGTACTTC. It encodes CASSQEAGGPETQYF.

This rearrangement joins TRBV7-9 to TRBJ2-1; possible D gene TRBD1, 5 bases. CDR1 and CDR2 (germline): SEHNR, FQNEAQ (reference sequence). V dropped 4 bases and J dropped 9 bases, with 7 bases sitting between them. This CDR3 region has 11 residues. The CDR3: CASSYQGEQFF. CDR3 DNA: TGTGCCAGCAGCTACCAGGGTGAGCAGTTCTTC.

This clone was seen only a few times. V is TRBV29-1 and J is TRBJ2-7; the D is unclear. CDR3 length: 11 amino acids. V was clipped by 4 bases and J by 6 bases, with 10 bases between them. Looked up from germline, CDR1 is SQVTM and CDR2 is ANQGSEA. The DNA for the CDR3 is TGCAGCGTTGGGACGCCTACCGAGCAGTACTTC. Residues: CSVGTPTEQYF.

This chain joins TRBV27 and TRBJ2-5; D is perhaps TRBD1 or TRBD2 (6 bases each). The CDR3 loop spans 16 amino acids. Germline CDR1 MNHEY, CDR2 SMNVEV (reference sequence). The V and J ends lost 5 bases and 7 bases respectively, with 23 bases between them. CDR3 residues: CASSPGQRGAFRTQYF. In DNA, the CDR3 is TGTGCCAGCAGTCCTGGTCAGAGGGGGGCCTTCCGGACCCAGTACTTC.

The chain combines TRBV10-3 with TRBJ2-7; TRBD1 matches 9 bases. Trimming at V came to 6 bases and at J to 5 bases, leaving 5 bases not matched to a gene. Germline loops: CDR1 ENHRY, CDR2 SYGVKD. This CDR3 is 13 amino acids long. The CDR3 DNA is TGTGCCATCAGGGGGGACAGGGTCCACGAGCAGTACTTC. Its translation is CAIRGDRVHEQYF.

The chain couples TRBV11-2 to TRBJ1-1; a possible D gene is TRBD1 (6 bases). This CDR3 contains 14 residues. Trimming removed 5 bases at V and 1 base at J, with 11 bases between. Looked up from germline, CDR1 is SGHAT and CDR2 is FQNNGV. In DNA, the CDR3 is TGTGCCAGCAGCCCAGGGACATCGAACACTGAAGCTTTCTTT. Translated: CASSPGTSNTEAFF.

V usage is TRBV9 and J usage is TRBJ2-7; 8 nucleotides line up with TRBD1. Germline CDR1 SGDLS, CDR2 YYNGEE. V gave up 4 bases and J gave up 3 bases; unmatched junction bases: 9. This CDR3 is 15 amino acids long. The CDR3 is CASSIGQGPGYEQYF. The CDR3 nucleotides read TGTGCCAGCAGCATAGGACAGGGCCCCGGCTACGAGCAGTACTTC.

The chain links TRBV19 to TRBJ2-2; 9 bases match TRBD2. V dropped 7 bases and J dropped 7; count of bases not matched to a gene: 13. This CDR3 contains 16 residues. Germline values: CDR1 LNHDA, CDR2 SQIVND (reference sequence). The chain's CDR3 is CASTPLAGGQGGELFF. The CDR3 nucleotides are TGTGCCAGTACCCCACTGGCGGGGGGGCAGGGCGGGGAGCTGTTTTTT.

In regard to this clone: A junction boundary mismatches the germline segment, possibly from a read error. This chain joins TRBV7-7 and TRBJ2-3; 8 bases line up with TRBD1. The CDR3 extends over 15 amino acids. Germline V lookup: CDR1 SSHAT, CDR2 FNYEAQ (reference sequence). As DNA, the CDR3 is TGTGCTAGCAGCCAGACAGGGGATCGGGGTGATACGCAGTATTTT. It translates to CASSQTGDRGDTQYF.

The chain is built from TRBV7-2 and TRBJ1-1, with D hard to call. In germline, CDR1 is SGHTA, CDR2 FQGNSA. V was trimmed by 7 bases and J by 5 bases, leaving 17 bases between them. There are 14 residues in the CDR3. The CDR3 DNA follows: TGTGCCAGCAAACACCCGAGGCCTGAGACTGAAGCTTTCTTT. Its protein product is CASKHPRPETEAFF.

The chain uses TRBV5-1 and TRBJ2-2; tentatively, D is TRBD2 (8 bases). The germline CDR1 and CDR2 sequences are SGHRS and YFSETQ. This CDR3 spans 17 amino acids. V lost 2 bases, J lost 6 bases, and 20 bases lay in between. The CDR3 nucleotides are TGCGCCAGCAGCTTTAGTCTTAGCGGGGACAGTGCCGGGGAGCTGTTTTTT. This translates into CASSFSLSGDSAGELFF. The full variable domain, rest sourced from reference TRBV5-1 and TRBJ2-2, is KAGVTQTPRYLIKTRGQQVTLSCSPISGHRSVSWYQQTPGQGLQFLFEYFSETQRNKGNFPGRFSGRQFSNSRSEMNVSTLELGDSALYLCASSFSLSGDSAGELFFGEGSRLTVL.